The 21 T cell receptor beta chains below were found in one sample sequenced in a study of T cell responses to AZD1222 COVID-19 vaccine. Generated by immunoSEQ multiplex PCR, the TCRdb table keeps only in-frame clones and is missing some. The table has 150,000 to 200,000 clones, 85% to 95% seen once; the top ten hold 3.5% to 5%. Specimen: peripheral blood, collected on day 0 of AZD1222 vaccination. These receptor sequences come from an adult in good health.

Notes on this clone: The same CDR3 can be traced to other DNA sequences in this sample. The V and J genes are TRBV12-3 or TRBV12-4 and TRBJ1-4; D gene unclear. The CDR3 is 12 residues long. The V end was cut by 2 bases, the J end by 8 bases, with 6 bases between. CDR3 sequence reads: CASSLFGEKLFF. CDR3 nucleotides: TGTGCCAGCAGTTTATTTGGAGAAAAACTGTTTTTT.

This sequence joins TRBV3-1 (or the pseudogene TRBV3-2) and TRBJ1-2, with TRBD1 as a possible D gene (6 bases). Trimming pared 0 bases from V and 7 bases from J, leaving 12 bases between. From germline, CDR1 is LGHDT and CDR2 YNNKEL (reference sequence). The CDR3 loop spans 14 amino acids. CDR3 nucleotide sequence: TGTGCCAGCAGCCAAGATTGGGGGGCAGGTGGCTACACCTTC. Translating it yields CASSQDWGAGGYTF.

The genes are TRBV10-2 and TRBJ2-3; the D call may be TRBD1 or TRBD2 (6 bases each). This CDR3 has 16 amino acids. Trimming stripped 3 bases from V and 1 base from J, with 14 bases between. Per the germline V gene, CDR1 is WSHSY and CDR2 is SAAADI. The CDR3 region has the DNA TGCGCCAGCAGTGACGGGGTGAGGGGGGGCACAGATACGCAGTATTTT. Translation: CASSDGVRGGTDTQYF.

The rearrangement uses TRBV29-1 and TRBJ2-7, with 7 positions matching TRBD2. The germline CDR1 and CDR2 sequences are SQVTM and ANQGSEA. CDR3 length equals 13 residues. V gave up 7 bases and J gave up 0 bases; unmatched junction bases: 6. The DNA for the CDR3 is TGCAGCGCCCACGGCGGGAGCTCCTACGAGCAGTACTTC. It specifies CSAHGGSSYEQYF.

The V call is TRBV18, the J call TRBJ2-5; D is unclear. The V gene lost 1 base and the J gene lost 4 bases, with 7 bases spanning the gap. Germline V lookup: CDR1 KGHSH, CDR2 LQKENI. This CDR3 is built from 13 residues. The CDR3 loop is CASSPQDRETQYF. DNA for the CDR3: TGTGCCAGCTCACCACAAGATAGAGAGACCCAGTACTTC.

This sequence joins TRBV6-4 and TRBJ1-1, with 8 bases aligning to TRBD1. The CDR3 covers 13 residues. V lost 6 bases to trimming and J lost 4 bases; unmatched junction nucleotides: 4. Germline CDR1 reads MRHNA; CDR2 reads SNTAGT. CDR3 protein: CASRLTGGTEAFF. CDR3 DNA: TGTGCCAGCAGGCTTACAGGGGGCACTGAAGCTTTCTTT.

The table lists this clone with a count of one. Written as DNA, the CDR3 is TGTGCCAGCAGACCCGAGCGGGCGTCTGGTAAGAATGAGCAGTTCTTC. This sequence encodes CASRPERASGKNEQFF. V usage is TRBV11-2 and J usage is TRBJ2-1; the D gene is possibly TRBD2 (6 bases). Trimming removed 6 bases from V and 7 bases from J, with 22 bases in between. Per germline, CDR1 SGHAT and CDR2 FQNNGV. This CDR3 has 16 residues.

The genes are TRBV30 and TRBJ2-2; no definite D call. The CDR3 covers 16 residues. The V end was cut by 3 bases, the J end by 0 bases, with 14 bases between. Germline V gene sequence: CDR1 GTSNPN, CDR2 SVGIG (reference sequence). CDR3 loop: CAWSLLHLANTGELFF. The CDR3 DNA sequence: TGTGCCTGGAGCCTCCTCCACCTAGCGAACACCGGGGAGCTGTTTTTT.

The J gene is TRBJ2-7, the V gene TRBV30; 9 bases match TRBD2. The ends lost 7 bases at V and 3 bases at J; junction bases unmatched: 13. There are 15 residues in the CDR3. Germline V lookup: CDR1 GTSNPN, CDR2 SVGIG (reference sequence). The CDR3, as DNA: TGTGCCTCCCGCCGAGGGGGTAGCGGGAGCTACGAGCAGTACTTC. It codes for CASRRGGSGSYEQYF.

The chain joins TRBV29-1 to TRBJ1-1; D unresolved. V lost 1 base, J lost 7 bases, and 10 bases lay in between. The CDR3 covers 12 residues. Germline V gene data show CDR1 as SQVTM and CDR2 as ANQGSEA. The CDR3 bases are TGCAGCGTTGAAGCGGCAGGCGTTGAAGCTTTCTTT. It codes for CSVEAAGVEAFF.

The chain uses TRBV4-1 and TRBJ2-6; D may be TRBD1 (6 bases). Germline V gene data show CDR1 as MGHRA and CDR2 as YSYEKL. This CDR3 comprises 16 residues. V was clipped by 5 bases and J by 3 bases, with 14 bases between them. The CDR3 coding sequence is TGCGCCAGCAGCAATCCCCCAGGGGATGGGGCCAACGTCCTGACTTTC. Protein: CASSNPPGDGANVLTF.

This clone was recorded once. This sequence joins TRBV6-5 and TRBJ2-3; 7 bases align to TRBD1. Germline CDR1 is MNHEY and CDR2 is SVGAGI. V shed 2 bases, J shed 6 bases, and the junction held 11 bases outside the gene matches. The CDR3 length is 16 residues. The CDR3 coding sequence is TGTGCCAGCAGTTACCCTGACAGGGTCCGTGCGGATACGCAGTATTTT. Protein sequence: CASSYPDRVRADTQYF.

The chain carries TRBV15 and TRBJ2-3; D is uncertain. Trimming took off 1 base at V and 2 bases at J, with 7 bases between the two ends. The CDR3 has 14 amino acids. The V gene's germline CDR1 is LNHNV and CDR2 YYDKDF (reference sequence). The CDR3 spells CATSRGPNTDTQYF. Here the CDR3 DNA reads TGTGCCACCAGCAGAGGCCCGAACACAGATACGCAGTATTTT.

This clone was seen a single time. The chain has TRBV9 and TRBJ1-2; D is undetermined. Germline CDR1 SGDLS, CDR2 YYNGEE. The CDR3 is 17 residues long. V was clipped by 0 bases and J by 4 bases, with 19 bases between them. The CDR3 nucleotides read TGTGCCAGCAGCGTAGCTTTGCCAGCTCAGGACGTCTATGGCTACACCTTC. This sequence encodes CASSVALPAQDVYGYTF.

This clone was seen only a few times. The germline gene is not matched at one end of the junction; a read error may be the cause. This rearrangement joins TRBV25-1 to TRBJ2-5; unclear D gene. Germline CDR1 reads MGHDK; CDR2 reads SYGVNS. This CDR3 region has 9 residues. In DNA, the CDR3 is TGTGCCAGCAGTGAGGGGTTGGACTTC. Translating gives CASSEGLDF.

This sequence joins TRBV5-6 and TRBJ1-1, with TRBD1 as a possible D gene (6 bases). Trimming took 0 bases from V and 5 from J, leaving 14 bases between them. Germline values: CDR1 SGHDT, CDR2 YYEEEE. This CDR3 region has 15 residues. This chain's CDR3 is CASSLGGGLWTEAFF. In DNA, the CDR3 is TGTGCCAGCAGCTTGGGAGGGGGGCTATGGACTGAAGCTTTCTTT.

V and J are TRBV14 and TRBJ2-7; TRBD1 agrees at 10 bases. The germline CDR1 and CDR2 sequences are SGHDN and FVKESK. The ends lost 1 base at V and 4 bases at J; junction bases unmatched: 1. There are 14 residues in the CDR3. CDR3: CASSQGTGGYEQYF. CDR3 DNA sequence: TGTGCCAGCAGCCAAGGGACAGGGGGGTACGAGCAGTACTTC.

The V call is TRBV27, the J call TRBJ2-1, with D hard to call. Trimming shortened V by 3 bases and J by 0 bases, and 3 bases separated the two germline ends. The CDR3 totals 13 residues. Germline CDR1 reads MNHEY; CDR2 reads SMNVEV (reference sequence). The CDR3 sequence is CASSFGSYNEQFF. The CDR3 nucleotides are TGTGCCAGCAGTTTTGGCTCCTACAATGAGCAGTTCTTC.

CDR3 DNA sequence: TGCGCCAGCAGTTTTATCGCGGGCGCTGAAGCTTTCTTT. Translated, it gives CASSFIAGAEAFF. The chain joins TRBV10-1 to TRBJ1-1; D remains ambiguous. Trimming took off 5 bases at V and 6 bases at J, with 13 bases between the two ends. The CDR3 runs to 13 residues. Per the germline V gene, CDR1 is WNHNN and CDR2 is SYGVQD (reference sequence).

The chain employs TRBV10-3 and TRBJ2-2; D remains unclear. Germline CDR1 is ENHRY and CDR2 is SYGVKD. Trimming shortened V by 0 bases and J by 0 bases, and 11 bases separated the two germline ends. The CDR3 is 17 amino acids. CDR3 nucleotides: TGTGCCATCAGTGAGTCGAGTCAGCCCACGAACACCGGGGAGCTGTTTTTT. It encodes CAISESSQPTNTGELFF.

The chain combines TRBV5-1 with TRBJ2-6, with D unclear. Germline V gives CDR1 SGHRS, CDR2 YFSETQ. The V end was cut by 3 bases, the J end by 0 bases, with 10 bases between. This CDR3 spans 16 amino acids. CDR3 sequence reads: CASSSDGNSGANVLTF. DNA for the CDR3: TGCGCCAGCAGCTCGGACGGCAACTCTGGGGCCAACGTCCTGACTTTC.